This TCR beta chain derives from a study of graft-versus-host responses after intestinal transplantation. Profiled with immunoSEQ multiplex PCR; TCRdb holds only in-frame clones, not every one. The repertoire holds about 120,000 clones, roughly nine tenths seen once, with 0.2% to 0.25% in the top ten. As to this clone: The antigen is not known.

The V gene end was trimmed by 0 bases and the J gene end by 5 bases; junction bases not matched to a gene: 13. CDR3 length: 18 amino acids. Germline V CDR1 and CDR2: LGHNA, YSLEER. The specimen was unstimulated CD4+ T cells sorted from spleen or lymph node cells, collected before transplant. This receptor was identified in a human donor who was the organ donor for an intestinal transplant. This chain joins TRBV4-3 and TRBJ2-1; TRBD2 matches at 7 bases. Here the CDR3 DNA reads TGCGCCAGCAGCCAAGATGAGGAGGGCGGGAGAAGGCACAATGAGCAGTTCTTC. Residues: CASSQDEEGGRRHNEQFF.